These 15 T cell receptor beta chains originate from one sample sequenced in a study of blood T cells in healthy people across ages. A second PCR, run for about 7 to 11 cycles, used a sample-barcoded 5' primer plus a J-beta primer mix. TCRdb redid the calling of the 5' RACE reads with MiXCR, one entry per CDR3 protein. This table has approximately 830,000 distinct CDR3 sequences, around 68% appearing once. Sequencing was performed on blood. These receptors were collected from a young man in good health.

This clonotype showed up just a few times. The gene calls are TRBV29-1 and TRBJ2-6, with D tentatively TRBD2 (5 bases). CDR3 length equals 14 residues. V was trimmed by 5 bases and J by 2 bases, leaving 10 bases between them. The germline gives CDR1 SQVTM, CDR2 ANQGSEA. CDR3 nucleotides: TGCAGCGTTCAGTCCGGGGCTGGGGCCAACGTCCTGACTTTC. Its translation is CSVQSGAGANVLTF.

The chain is built from TRBV14 and TRBJ1-6; no definite D call. This CDR3 is 13 amino acids long. V dropped 0 bases and J dropped 14 bases, with 11 bases sitting between them. Germline loops: CDR1 SGHDN, CDR2 FVKESK. The CDR3 sequence: CASSQDTRRALHF. DNA of the CDR3: TGTGCCAGCAGCCAAGATACGCGTCGTGCCCTCCACTTT.

This chain joins TRBV5-1 and TRBJ2-7; a weak D match, TRBD1 (6 bases). Trimming removed 7 bases at V and 2 bases at J, with 16 bases between. This CDR3 is built from 14 residues. Germline values: CDR1 SGHRS, CDR2 YFSETQ. This CDR3 reads CASRRDIQTYEQYF. Written as DNA, the CDR3 is TGCGCCAGCCGTCGGGACATACAAACCTACGAGCAGTACTTC.

This chain joins TRBV4-3 and TRBJ2-7; no clear D gene. V shed 0 bases and J shed 0 bases, with 6 bases lying between them. Germline loops: CDR1 LGHNA, CDR2 YSLEER. The CDR3 covers 14 residues. The CDR3 region has the DNA TGCGCCAGCAGCCAAGATCAGGACTCCTACGAGCAGTACTTC. Its translation: CASSQDQDSYEQYF.

The chain joins TRBV20-1 to TRBJ1-6; D ambiguous. V was trimmed by 0 bases and J by 13 bases, leaving 10 bases between them. Germline V CDR1 and CDR2: DFQATT, SNEGSKA (reference sequence). The CDR3 totals 12 residues. For the CDR3, the DNA is TGCAGTGCTAGAGATGGACGGTGGCCCCTCCACTTT. This sequence encodes CSARDGRWPLHF.

This clonotype was counted a single time. The chain is built from TRBV6-2 or TRBV6-3 and TRBJ2-3; tentatively, D is TRBD1 (5 bases). The CDR3 extends over 13 amino acids. V lost 3 bases to trimming and J lost 8 bases, with 12 bases between them. The V gene's germline CDR1 is MNHEY and CDR2 SVGEGT. This CDR3 is CASSYPGSGTQYF. The CDR3 DNA sequence: TGTGCCAGCAGTTATCCAGGGTCGGGTACGCAGTATTTT.

This chain uses TRBV9 with TRBJ2-1; no definite D call. Germline CDR1 reads SGDLS; CDR2 reads YYNGEE. V was clipped by 4 bases and J by 0 bases, with 8 bases between them. The CDR3 is made up of 14 amino acids. The CDR3 is CASSPRYSYNEQFF. The CDR3 nucleotides are TGTGCCAGCAGCCCTAGGTACTCCTACAATGAGCAGTTCTTC.

V is TRBV7-2 and J is TRBJ2-3; D gene uncertain. Trimming took off 4 bases at V and 2 bases at J, with 13 bases between the two ends. CDR3 size: 15 residues. Germline V CDR1 and CDR2: SGHTA, FQGNSA. The CDR3 region has the DNA TGTGCCAGCAGCTATCAAACTACAACCACAGATACGCAGTATTTT. This sequence encodes CASSYQTTTTDTQYF. Full variable domain (missing parts from reference TRBV7-2 and TRBJ2-3): GAGVSQSPSNKVTEKGKDVELRCDPISGHTALYWYRQSLGQGLEFLIYFQGNSAPDKSGLPSDRFSAERTGGSVSTLTIQRTQQEDSAVYLCASSYQTTTTDTQYFGPGTRLTVL.

The CDR3 nucleotides read TGTGCCAGCAGCCCCCGGGACAGAGGTATTACCTACGAGCAGTACTTC. This translates into CASSPRDRGITYEQYF. This chain uses TRBV9 with TRBJ2-7; 7 bases fit TRBD1. The V gene end was trimmed by 4 bases and the J gene end by 2 bases; junction bases not matched to a gene: 12. Germline CDR1 reads SGDLS; CDR2 reads YYNGEE. This CDR3 region has 16 residues. Filled out from reference TRBV9 and TRBJ2-7, the complete variable domain reads DSGVTQTPKHLITATGQRVTLRCSPRSGDLSVYWYQQSLDQGLQFLIQYYNGEERAKGNILERFSAQQFPDLHSELNLSSLELGDSALYFCASSPRDRGITYEQYFGPGTRLTVT.

This clonotype has a handful of counts. This chain links TRBV7-2 with TRBJ2-1, with D possibly called TRBD1 or TRBD2 (5 bases each). Trimming removed 5 bases from V and 3 bases from J, with 17 bases in between. The CDR3 has 16 residues. Germline V gene data show CDR1 as SGHTA and CDR2 as FQGNSA. Here the CDR3 reads CASSSLPGPLYNEQFF. CDR3 sequence (DNA): TGTGCCAGCAGCAGCCTTCCGGGGCCCCTCTACAATGAGCAGTTCTTC. Using reference TRBV7-2 and TRBJ2-1 for the parts outside the CDR3, the full variable domain is GAGVSQSPSNKVTEKGKDVELRCDPISGHTALYWYRQSLGQGLEFLIYFQGNSAPDKSGLPSDRFSAERTGGSVSTLTIQRTQQEDSAVYLCASSSLPGPLYNEQFFGPGTRLTVL.

The chain joins TRBV28 to TRBJ1-2; D is possibly TRBD1 (5 bases). Trimming left V 0 bases short and J 8 bases short, with 7 bases between. The CDR3 loop spans 12 amino acids. Germline V CDR1 and CDR2: MDHEN, SYDVKM. Written as DNA, the CDR3 is TGTGCCAGCAGTTTATGGGACACGGGCTACACCTTC. The encoded protein is CASSLWDTGYTF.

This clonotype was counted at least ten times. The chain has TRBV4-3 and TRBJ2-7, with D perhaps matching TRBD1 (5 bases). Per the germline V gene, CDR1 is LGHNA and CDR2 is YSLEER. The CDR3 sequence is 16 residues long. Trimming took 0 bases from V and 5 from J, leaving 17 bases between them. In DNA form, the CDR3 reads TGCGCCAGCAGCCAAGAATTCCCAGGGCAAGGCCACGAGCAGTACTTC. Amino acid sequence: CASSQEFPGQGHEQYF.

The J gene is TRBJ1-5, the V gene TRBV4-2; D not resolved. The CDR3 sequence is 15 residues long. The V end was cut by 1 base, the J end by 2 bases, with 9 bases between. Germline CDR1 reads LGHNA; CDR2 reads YNFKEQ. The CDR3 reads CASSQVEGGNQPQHF. The DNA of the CDR3 is TGTGCCAGCAGCCAAGTTGAAGGTGGCAATCAGCCCCAGCATTTT.

The gene calls are TRBV14 and TRBJ2-1, with D maybe TRBD1 (6 bases). This CDR3 contains 14 residues. The germline CDR1 and CDR2 sequences are SGHDN and FVKESK. The V gene lost 4 bases and the J gene lost 3 bases, with 10 bases spanning the gap. The CDR3 loop is CASSRVRGYNEQFF. CDR3 sequence (DNA): TGTGCCAGCAGCCGAGTCAGGGGCTACAATGAGCAGTTCTTC.

This clonotype has just a few counts. The chain is built from TRBV4-2 and TRBJ2-5; the match to TRBD1 covers 11 bases. V trimming: 0 bases; J trimming: 11 bases; junction bases outside the gene matches: 14. The CDR3 sequence is 17 residues long. The germline CDR1 and CDR2 sequences are LGHNA and YNFKEQ. CDR3 coding DNA: TGTGCCAGCAGCCAAGAAGGGATAAGGGGACAGGGGGGAGAGCAGTACTTC. Its translation is CASSQEGIRGQGGEQYF.